This TCR beta chain was retrieved from a study of T cells in Graves' hyperthyroidism and ophthalmopathy. This clonotype has at least ten counts. CDR1 and CDR2 (germline): MNHEY, SVGEGT. The CDR3 is 15 residues long. V lost 0 bases to trimming and J lost 4 bases; unmatched junction nucleotides: 2. RNA transcripts yielded amplified TCR beta CDR3 regions. First-round RT-PCR targeting the TCR CDR3 was performed with the HTBI primer set. Using its own MiXCR run on the multiplex PCR reads, TCRdb lists one record per CDR3 protein. The data contain about 420,000 distinct CDR3 sequences, approximately 14% of them singletons.

This chain uses TRBV6-2 or TRBV6-3 with TRBJ2-1; 8 bases are shared with TRBD1. The sample was blood. This receptor was identified in a woman aged 18-29 years with Graves' hyperthyroidism. The CDR3 protein is CASSYSDRAYNEQFF. The DNA of the CDR3 is TGTGCCAGCAGTTACTCGGACAGGGCGTACAATGAGCAGTTCTTC.